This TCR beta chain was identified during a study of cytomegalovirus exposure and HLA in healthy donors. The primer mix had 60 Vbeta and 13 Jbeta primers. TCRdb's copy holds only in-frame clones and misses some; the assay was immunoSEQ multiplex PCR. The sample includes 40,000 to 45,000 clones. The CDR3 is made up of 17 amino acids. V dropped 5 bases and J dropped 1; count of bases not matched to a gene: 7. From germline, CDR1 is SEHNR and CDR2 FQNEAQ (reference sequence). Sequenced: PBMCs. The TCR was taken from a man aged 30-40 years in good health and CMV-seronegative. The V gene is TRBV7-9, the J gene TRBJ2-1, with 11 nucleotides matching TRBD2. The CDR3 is CASSKPGLADSYNEQFF. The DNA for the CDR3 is TGTGCCAGCAGCAAGCCGGGACTAGCGGATTCCTACAATGAGCAGTTCTTC.